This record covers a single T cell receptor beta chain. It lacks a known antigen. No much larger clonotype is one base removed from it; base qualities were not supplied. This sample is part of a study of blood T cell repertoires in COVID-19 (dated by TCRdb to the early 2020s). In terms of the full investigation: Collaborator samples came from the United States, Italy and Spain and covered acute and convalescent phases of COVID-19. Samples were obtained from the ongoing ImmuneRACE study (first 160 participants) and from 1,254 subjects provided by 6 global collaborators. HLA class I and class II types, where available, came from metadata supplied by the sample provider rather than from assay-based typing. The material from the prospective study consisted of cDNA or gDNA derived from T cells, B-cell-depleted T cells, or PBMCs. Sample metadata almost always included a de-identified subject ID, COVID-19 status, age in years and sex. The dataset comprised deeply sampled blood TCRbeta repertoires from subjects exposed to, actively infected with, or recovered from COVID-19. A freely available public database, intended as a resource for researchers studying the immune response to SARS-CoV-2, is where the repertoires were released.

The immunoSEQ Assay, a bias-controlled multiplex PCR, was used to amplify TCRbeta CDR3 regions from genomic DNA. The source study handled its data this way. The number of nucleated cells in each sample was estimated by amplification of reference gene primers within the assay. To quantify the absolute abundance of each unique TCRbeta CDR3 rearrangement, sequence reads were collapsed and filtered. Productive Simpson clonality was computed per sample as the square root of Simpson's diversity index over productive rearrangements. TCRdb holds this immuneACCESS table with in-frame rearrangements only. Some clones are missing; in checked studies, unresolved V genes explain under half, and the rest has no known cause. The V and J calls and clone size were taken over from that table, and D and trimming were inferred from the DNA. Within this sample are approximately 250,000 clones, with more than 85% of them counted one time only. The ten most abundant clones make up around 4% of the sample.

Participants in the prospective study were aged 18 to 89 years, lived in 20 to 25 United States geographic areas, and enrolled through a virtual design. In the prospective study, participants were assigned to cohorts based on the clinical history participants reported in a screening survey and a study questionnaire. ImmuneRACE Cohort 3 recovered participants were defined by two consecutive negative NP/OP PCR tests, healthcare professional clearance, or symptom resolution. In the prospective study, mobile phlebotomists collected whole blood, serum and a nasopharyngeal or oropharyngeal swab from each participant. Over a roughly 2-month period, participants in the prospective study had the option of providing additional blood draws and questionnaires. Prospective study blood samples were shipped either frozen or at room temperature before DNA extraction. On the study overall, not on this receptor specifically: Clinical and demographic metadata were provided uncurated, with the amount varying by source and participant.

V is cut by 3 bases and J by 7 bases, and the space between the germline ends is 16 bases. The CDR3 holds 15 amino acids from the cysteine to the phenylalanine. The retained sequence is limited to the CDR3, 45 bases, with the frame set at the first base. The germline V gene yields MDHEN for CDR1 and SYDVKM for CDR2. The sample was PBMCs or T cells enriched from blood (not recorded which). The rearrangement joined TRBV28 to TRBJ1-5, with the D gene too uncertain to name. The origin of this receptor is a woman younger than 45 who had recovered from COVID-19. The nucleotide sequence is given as TGTGCCAGCAGTTTGTCAATCCGGGTTGGCCAGCCCCAGCATTTT. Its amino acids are CASSLSIRVGQPQHF.